This is a list of T cell receptor beta chains from one sample in a study of beta chain features in type 1 diabetes. Method: immunoSEQ multiplex PCR; TCRdb's copy keeps in-frame clones and lacks some. Among 600,000 to 700,000 clones, around an eighth were seen once, and the ten largest hold 0.022%. The sequenced sample was naive CD4+ T cells from blood. The source of these receptors is a man between 18 and 35 years old with type 1 diabetes. CDR3s include the opening cysteine and the closing phenylalanine or tryptophan. A D gene is named only where the DNA matches it firmly. Expanded clones get a size class; other rows say once, few or many, or leave the size out.

V gene	J gene	D gene	clone size	CDR3 protein	CDR3 DNA
TRBV2	TRBJ2-6	TRBD1	few	CASSAQGAGANVLTF	TGTGCCAGCAGCGCGCAGGGGGCTGGGGCCAACGTCCTGACTTTC
TRBV5-1	TRBJ2-3	TRBD1	-	CASSSQPGQSTDTQYF	TGCGCCAGCAGCTCCCAACCGGGACAGAGCACAGATACGCAGTATTTT
TRBV7-9	TRBJ1-2	TRBD1	-	CASSSDRGFSYGYTF	TGTGCCAGCAGCTCGGACAGGGGGTTTTCGTATGGCTACACCTTC
TRBV6-1	TRBJ1-5	-	-	CASSTKEPQHF	TGTGCCAGCAGTACAAAGGAGCCCCAGCATTTT
TRBV5-1	TRBJ1-5	-	-	CASSLEPAGGFGNQPQHF	TGCGCCAGCAGCTTGGAGCCGGCGGGGGGCTTTGGCAATCAGCCCCAGCATTTT
TRBV20-1	TRBJ1-2	-	-	CSAIQGSGYTF	TGCAGTGCTATTCAGGGGTCTGGCTACACCTTC
TRBV7-9	TRBJ1-1	-	-	CASSPVNTGQNTEAFF	TGTGCCAGCAGCCCAGTTAACACAGGGCAGAACACTGAAGCTTTCTTT
TRBV9	TRBJ1-2	TRBD1	-	CASSPWTGVDGYTF	TGTGCCAGCAGCCCCTGGACAGGGGTGGATGGCTACACCTTC
TRBV6-1	TRBJ1-6	-	-	CASRGPSSYNSPLHF	TGTGCCAGCAGGGGACCCAGCTCCTATAATTCACCCCTCCACTTT
TRBV6-1	TRBJ1-5	-	-	CASWRARGNQPQHF	TGTGCCAGCTGGAGGGCCAGGGGCAATCAGCCCCAGCATTTT
TRBV7-9	TRBJ1-1	-	few	CASSGRGNTEAFF	TGTGCCAGCAGCGGGAGGGGAAACACTGAAGCTTTCTTT
TRBV19	TRBJ2-1	TRBD2	-	CASSPTSGGYNEQFF	TGTGCCAGTAGTCCGACTAGCGGGGGATACAATGAGCAGTTCTTC
TRBV25-1	TRBJ2-7	-	-	CASRSTGTSYEQYF	TGTGCCAGCAGATCGACAGGGACTAGCTACGAGCAGTACTTC
TRBV14	TRBJ1-1	-	-	CASSHPGAMGEAFF	TGTGCCAGCAGCCATCCCGGGGCCATGGGTGAAGCTTTCTTT
TRBV19	TRBJ1-5	TRBD1	-	CASSIEAGGTAQHF	TGTGCCAGTAGTATAGAGGCGGGCGGGACAGCCCAGCATTTT
TRBV29-1	TRBJ1-1	TRBD1	few	CSVEAQGGTEAFF	TGCAGCGTTGAAGCCCAGGGGGGGACTGAAGCTTTCTTT
TRBV7-9	TRBJ1-3	TRBD1	-	CASSPGQGPDTIYF	TGTGCCAGCAGCCCGGGACAGGGTCCGGACACCATATATTTT
TRBV28	TRBJ2-3	TRBD2	-	CASWTSGDTDTQYF	TGTGCCAGCTGGACTAGCGGGGACACAGATACGCAGTATTTT
TRBV5-1	TRBJ2-7	TRBD1	-	CASVSGTGNYEQYF	TGCGCCAGCGTCAGCGGGACAGGGAACTACGAGCAGTACTTC
TRBV23-1	TRBJ2-4	TRBD1	few	CASSQSRGQGQNIQYF	TGCGCCAGCAGTCAATCGAGGGGACAGGGCCAAAACATTCAGTACTTC
TRBV27	TRBJ1-2	-	-	CASSLSEDRRAYGYTF	TGTGCCAGCAGTTTATCGGAGGACAGACGGGCCTATGGCTACACCTTC
TRBV29-1	TRBJ1-4	TRBD1	-	CSVEPGTGNEKLFF	TGCAGCGTTGAACCCGGGACAGGGAATGAAAAACTGTTTTTT
TRBV28	TRBJ1-5	TRBD1	-	CASSTSGTGNQPQHF	TGTGCCAGCAGTACATCCGGGACAGGCAATCAGCCCCAGCATTTT
TRBV5-1	TRBJ2-2	TRBD1	-	CASSAGLDRANTGELFF	TGCGCCAGCAGCGCGGGATTGGACAGGGCGAACACCGGGGAGCTGTTTTTT
TRBV18	TRBJ1-2	-	-	CASSPNQGRLENYGYTF	TGTGCCAGCTCACCTAATCAGGGGCGGCTTGAGAACTATGGCTACACCTTC
TRBV6-5	TRBJ2-4	TRBD2	few	CASSYPAGTSYIQYF	TGTGCCAGCAGTTACCCCGCCGGGACTAGTTACATTCAGTACTTC
TRBV9	TRBJ1-2	TRBD1	-	CASSVEAAGGLLNYGYTF	TGTGCCAGCAGCGTAGAGGCGGCAGGGGGTCTTCTAAACTATGGCTACACCTTC
TRBV29-1	TRBJ1-4	-	-	CSAVVPNEKLFF	TGCAGCGCTGTGGTCCCTAATGAAAAACTGTTTTTT
TRBV9	TRBJ2-3	-	-	CASSVWGRGGDTQYF	TGTGCCAGCAGCGTCTGGGGGCGAGGGGGAGATACGCAGTATTTT
TRBV15	TRBJ1-4	-	few	CATSPGGADEKLFF	TGTGCCACCAGCCCAGGAGGGGCGGATGAAAAACTGTTTTTT